Listed here are 15 T cell receptor beta chains from one sample, sequenced in a study of OX40 agonist ivuxolimab in advanced cancers. The data were produced by immunoSEQ multiplex PCR, yet TCRdb's version contains in-frame clones alone and is incomplete. The table lists more than 55,000 clones, around 86% of them singletons. The source material was CD4+ or CD8+ T cells sorted from blood, sampled in a trial of the OX40 agonist ivuxolimab. These receptors were obtained from an adult with an advanced solid tumor such as melanoma, head and neck, liver or kidney cancer.

V usage is TRBV2 and J usage is TRBJ1-2; 11 nucleotides match TRBD1. The trim removed 6 bases at V and 8 bases at J, leaving 8 bases unmatched. The CDR3 contains 14 residues. The germline V gene has CDR1 SNHLY and CDR2 FYNNEI. The CDR3 sequence: CASSSGTGGRGYTF. CDR3 DNA: TGTGCCAGCAGCTCCGGGACAGGGGGTCGGGGCTACACCTTC.

The V call is TRBV6-1, the J call TRBJ1-4, with D perhaps TRBD1 (5 bases). The CDR3 is 18 amino acids. V dropped 4 bases and J dropped 6 bases, with 24 bases sitting between them. In germline, CDR1 is MNHNS, CDR2 SASEGT. In nucleotides, the CDR3 is TGTGCCAGCAGTGGGGGAGGGGAGTTGGGGCCGAAGGATGAAAAACTGTTTTTT. It is translated as CASSGGGELGPKDEKLFF.

V is TRBV5-1 and J is TRBJ2-5; the match to TRBD1 covers 8 bases. The junction had 6 bases not matched to a gene; V was cut back by 0 bases and J by 5 bases. The CDR3 length is 15 residues. Germline V gives CDR1 SGHRS, CDR2 YFSETQ. In DNA form, the CDR3 reads TGCGCCAGCAGCTTGGATCCAGGGGGCAGGGAGACCCAGTACTTC. Its translation is CASSLDPGGRETQYF. Filled out from reference TRBV5-1 and TRBJ2-5, the complete variable domain reads KAGVTQTPRYLIKTRGQQVTLSCSPISGHRSVSWYQQTPGQGLQFLFEYFSETQRNKGNFPGRFSGRQFSNSRSEMNVSTLELGDSALYLCASSLDPGGRETQYFGPGTRLLVL.

The chain recombines TRBV28 with TRBJ1-3, with 8 bases matching TRBD1. Germline CDR1 and CDR2: MDHEN and SYDVKM. The CDR3 consists of 13 residues. V trimming: 8 bases; J trimming: 5 bases; junction bases outside the gene matches: 5. The CDR3 DNA reads as TGTGCCAGCCGGACAGGGTTTAGAAACACCATATATTTT. Its translation: CASRTGFRNTIYF.

This chain connects TRBV9 to TRBJ1-1; D remains ambiguous. Germline CDR1 SGDLS, CDR2 YYNGEE. Trimming cost V 0 bases and J 3 bases, with 6 bases left between them. This CDR3 has 13 residues. The CDR3 protein is CASSVAGHTEAFF. In DNA form, the CDR3 reads TGTGCCAGCAGCGTAGCGGGTCACACTGAAGCTTTCTTT.

The chain carries TRBV11-3 and TRBJ2-1; 13 bases line up with TRBD2. The CDR3 runs to 16 residues. Germline lookup yields CDR1 SGHNT and CDR2 YENEEA. V shed 5 bases, J shed 4 bases, and the junction held 5 bases outside the gene matches. The CDR3 region is CASSPRTSGGYNEQFF. The CDR3 coding sequence is TGTGCCAGCAGCCCCCGGACTAGCGGGGGTTACAATGAGCAGTTCTTC. The variable domain in full, with the rest retrieved from reference TRBV11-3 and TRBJ2-1, is EAGVVQSPRYKIIEKKQPVAFWCNPISGHNTLYWYLQNLGQGPELLIRYENEEAVDDSQLPKDRFSAERLKGVDSTLKIQPAELGDSAVYLCASSPRTSGGYNEQFFGPGTRLTVL.

This chain joins TRBV30 and TRBJ1-6, with TRBD1 matching over 8 bases. V lost 5 bases, J lost 9 bases, and 3 bases stayed unmatched. Germline CDR1 GTSNPN, CDR2 SVGIG (reference sequence). The CDR3 contains 12 residues. CDR3 nucleotide sequence: TGTGCCTGGGGACAGGGTAGTTCACCCCTCCACTTT. Its protein is CAWGQGSSPLHF.

The chain uses TRBV7-3 and TRBJ2-7; D is possibly TRBD1 (6 bases). From germline, CDR1 is SGHTA and CDR2 FQGTGA. The V end lost 5 bases, the J end lost 7 bases, and 15 bases lay between the germline ends. This CDR3 comprises 13 residues. For the CDR3, the DNA is TGTGCCAGCAGCCCCTCAGGGGCGCGGGAGCAGTACTTC. Its protein is CASSPSGAREQYF.

J is TRBJ2-7 and V is TRBV4-1; 14 bases match TRBD2. Germline V CDR1 and CDR2: MGHRA, YSYEKL. Trimming at V came to 3 bases and at J to 6 bases, leaving 13 bases not matched to a gene. The CDR3 is made up of 18 amino acids. Here the CDR3 reads CASSQHLPGLAGVVEQYF. The CDR3 region has the DNA TGCGCCAGCAGCCAGCACTTACCGGGACTAGCGGGAGTAGTCGAGCAGTACTTC.

V usage is TRBV20-1 and J usage is TRBJ2-1; D is uncertain. Looked up from germline, CDR1 is DFQATT and CDR2 is SNEGSKA (reference sequence). CDR3 length equals 10 residues. V was shortened by 3 bases and J by 11 bases, with 8 bases between the two germline ends. The CDR3 loop is CSASKGQQFF. For the CDR3, the DNA is TGCAGTGCTAGTAAGGGCCAGCAGTTCTTC.

The rearrangement uses TRBV5-1 and TRBJ2-1; D is unclear. This CDR3 is 11 amino acids long. Per the germline V gene, CDR1 is SGHRS and CDR2 is YFSETQ. Trimming removed 4 bases from V and 8 bases from J, with 7 bases in between. CDR3 in DNA: TGCGCCAGCAGCGACGGATATGAGCAGTTCTTC. Translating it yields CASSDGYEQFF.

V usage is TRBV28 and J usage is TRBJ2-1; D is unresolved. The CDR3 has 12 residues. Trimming removed 1 base from V and 8 bases from J, with 6 bases in between. The germline V gene encodes CDR1 MDHEN and CDR2 SYDVKM. For the CDR3, the DNA is TGTGCCAGCAGTTTATCGGGTTATGAGCAGTTCTTC. Protein product: CASSLSGYEQFF.

The chain is built from TRBV6-6 and TRBJ2-5, with D perhaps TRBD1 (6 bases). The ends were cut back, 8 bases at V and 7 bases at J, with 8 bases in the middle. The length of the CDR3 is 10 residues. The germline CDR1 and CDR2 sequences are MNHNY and SVGAGI (reference sequence). CDR3 region: CASGGGTQYF. As DNA, the CDR3 is TGTGCCAGCGGGGGCGGGACCCAGTACTTC.

The J gene is TRBJ2-5, the V gene TRBV5-4; D is unresolved. The CDR3 totals 11 residues. Germline CDR1 and CDR2: SGHNT and YYREEE (reference sequence). Between the trimmed V and J ends, which lost 7 bases and 8 bases, there was a span of 12 bases. The CDR3 DNA reads TGTGCCAGCGGCCCTGATGAAACCCAGTACTTC. Residues: CASGPDETQYF.

The chain carries TRBV2 and TRBJ1-1; 7 bases fit TRBD1. Trimming removed 6 bases from V and 4 bases from J; junction bases left unmatched: 5. The CDR3 sequence is 13 residues long. Per germline, CDR1 SNHLY and CDR2 FYNNEI. As DNA, the CDR3 is TGTGCCAGCAGGACCGGACAGGTCACTGAAGCTTTCTTT. This sequence encodes CASRTGQVTEAFF.